These 3 T cell receptor beta chains originate from one sample sequenced in a study of T cell repertoires in cytomegalovirus infection. These receptors' antigens are unknown. TCRdb recomputed calls from the reads with MiXCR, one row per CDR3 protein. The sample yields about a million distinct CDR3 sequences, around 30% seen once. The sequenced sample was cultured CD8+ T cells from PBMCs, obtained from culture after CMV antigen stimulation. The receptors shown here come from a human donor in good health (CMV status not recorded). Some clones in this sample may be carry-over from other donors' samples.

To note about this clonotype: An end of the junction does not agree with germline; a read error may underlie this. The chain uses TRBV7-4 and TRBJ2-5; 9 positions match TRBD2. The V gene's germline CDR1 is SGHVT and CDR2 SQSDAQ. This CDR3 region has 15 residues. The CDR3: CVSSFSSGDQETQYF. CDR3 DNA: TGTGTCAGCAGCTTTTCTAGCGGGGATCAAGAGACCCAGTACTTC.

The genes are TRBV12-5 and TRBJ1-2; D not resolved. Germline V gene lookup returns CDR1 LGHNT and CDR2 FRNRAP. Trimming left V 6 bases short and J 8 bases short, with 13 bases between. This CDR3 has 12 residues. CDR3 protein: CASGVGVEGYTF. CDR3 sequence (DNA): TGTGCTAGTGGGGTGGGCGTTGAAGGCTACACCTTC.

This clonotype was found a few times. This CDR3 is CASSLGLKTYEQYF. CDR3 sequence (DNA): TGTGCCAGCAGTTTGGGACTGAAAACCTACGAGCAGTACTTC. The rearrangement links TRBV27 to TRBJ2-7; D is possibly TRBD2 (6 bases). With 3 bases removed from V and 2 bases from J, the gap between germline ends came to 11 bases. There are 14 residues in the CDR3. The germline V gene encodes CDR1 MNHEY and CDR2 SMNVEV (reference sequence).